This T cell receptor beta chain is from a study of beta chain features in type 1 diabetes. About the research overall: Patients did not differ from healthy donors in age, gender or cell yield. Investigators examined more than 90 million sorted cells across all samples. Notes on the study in general: Moderately but significantly shorter TCRB CDR3s were found in Type 1 diabetes patients in all four CD4+ subsets. When VDJ junctions were examined, type 1 diabetes patients showed fewer insertions and more deletions.

The CDR3 loop spans 16 amino acids. Germline V gene sequence: CDR1 MGHDK, CDR2 SYGVNS. V dropped 5 bases and J dropped 8 bases, with 22 bases sitting between them. On average, the one heparinised blood draw given by each donor was approximately 120 mL. The isolated RNA, all of it, was reverse transcribed, so expressed TCRB transcripts were what got sequenced. Measured with immunoSEQ multiplex PCR; TCRdb has only the in-frame clones, and not every one. This sample has about 160,000 clones, with around 63% found just once. About this clone itself: The antigen is undetermined.

Sequencing was done on a sample of naive CD4+ T cells from blood. The V gene is TRBV25-1, the J gene TRBJ2-1; maybe TRBD2 (5 bases). This TCR was sampled from a man between 25 and 39 years old with type 1 diabetes. DNA of the CDR3: TGTGCCAGCAGTTTACCCCCATCGTTTAAGAGGGATGAGCAGTTCTTC. Residues: CASSLPPSFKRDEQFF. The full variable domain, in which reference TRBV25-1 and TRBJ2-1 provide the parts outside the CDR3, is EADIYQTPRYLVIGTGKKITLECSQTMGHDKMYWYQQDPGMELHLIHYSYGVNSTEKGDLSSESTVSRIRTEHFPLTLESARPSHTSQYLCASSLPPSFKRDEQFFGPGTRLTVL.